A single sample is the source of the 17 T cell receptor beta chains below, sequenced in a study of cytomegalovirus exposure and HLA in healthy donors. The PCR employed 60 Vbeta primers together with 13 Jbeta primers. Assay used: immunoSEQ multiplex PCR; TCRdb lists only in-frame clones, some missing. The table has around 140,000 clones, more than 75% seen once; the top ten hold roughly 7.8%. The sample was PBMCs. The receptors derive from a woman aged 50 to 60 in good health and CMV-seropositive.

This sequence joins TRBV5-1 and TRBJ2-4, with 9 bases lining up with TRBD2. The CDR3 spans 16 residues. With V trimmed by 0 bases and J by 6 bases, 7 bases remained unmatched. Germline values: CDR1 SGHRS, CDR2 YFSETQ. CDR3 sequence (DNA): TGCGCCAGCAGCTTGGGAGCGGGGGGCCCTATAAACATTCAGTACTTC. Translation: CASSLGAGGPINIQYF.

The chain couples TRBV6-5 to TRBJ2-7; 12 bases line up with TRBD2. The trim removed 0 bases at V and 5 bases at J, leaving 5 bases unmatched. The CDR3 length is 16 residues. The germline V gene has CDR1 MNHEY and CDR2 SVGAGI. For the CDR3, the DNA is TGTGCCAGCAGTTACTCGACTAGCGGGAGAGTCGACGAGCAGTACTTC. Amino acids: CASSYSTSGRVDEQYF.

The chain has TRBV7-3 and TRBJ2-1; D is ambiguous. Trimming removed 5 bases at V and 6 bases at J, with 11 bases between. CDR3 length: 13 amino acids. Germline V gene sequence: CDR1 SGHTA, CDR2 FQGTGA. The CDR3 DNA is TGTGCCAGCAGCCAGGATGTGGGCAATGAGCAGTTCTTC. It specifies CASSQDVGNEQFF.

V is TRBV2 and J is TRBJ1-2, with 7 nucleotides matching TRBD1. Looked up from germline, CDR1 is SNHLY and CDR2 is FYNNEI. This CDR3 is built from 15 residues. Trimming cost V 5 bases and J 8 bases; bases outside gene matches: 14. This chain's CDR3 is CASSPDREPLLGYTF. In DNA form, the CDR3 reads TGTGCCAGCAGTCCTGACAGGGAACCTTTACTCGGCTACACCTTC.

This clone was seen only a few times. V is TRBV2 and J is TRBJ2-6, with 9 bases lining up with TRBD1. After removal of 8 bases from V and 1 base from J, the junction contained 12 bases not matched to a gene. The germline gives CDR1 SNHLY, CDR2 FYNNEI. The CDR3 extends over 18 amino acids. The CDR3 protein is CASGHRGQGDSGANVLTF. CDR3 bases: TGTGCCAGCGGTCACAGGGGGCAGGGGGATTCTGGGGCCAACGTCCTGACTTTC.

Details on this clone: Within the sample, other DNA sequences also encode this same CDR3. The chain carries TRBV14 and TRBJ2-7, with D perhaps TRBD1 (5 bases). Germline values: CDR1 SGHDN, CDR2 FVKESK. The V end lost 5 bases, the J end lost 3 bases, and 11 bases lay between the germline ends. The CDR3 has 13 residues. The CDR3 reads CASSRGPFYEQYF. The CDR3 coding sequence is TGTGCCAGCAGCAGGGGCCCCTTCTACGAGCAGTACTTC.

This clone was found a few times. The rearrangement links TRBV2 to TRBJ1-2; 8 nucleotides agree with TRBD1. J was trimmed by 13 bases and V by 7 bases; bases with no gene match: 17. The germline V gene encodes CDR1 SNHLY and CDR2 FYNNEI. The CDR3 loop spans 14 amino acids. CDR3 coding DNA: TGTGCCAGCAAGCAGGAGGACAGGGACTTGAGAGGCACCTTC. It specifies CASKQEDRDLRGTF.

The table lists this clone with a few counts. This chain connects TRBV28 to TRBJ1-2; D remains unclear. The CDR3 has 12 residues. V was cut by 8 bases and J by 3 bases, with 10 bases left in between. Germline values: CDR1 MDHEN, CDR2 SYDVKM. The CDR3 DNA sequence: TGTGCCAGCCAGGAGGAGTACTATGGCTACACCTTC. Protein sequence: CASQEEYYGYTF.

Here the CDR3 DNA reads TGTGCCAGCAGCCCAGAGGGTTGGGGGGGGTACAATGAGCAGTTCTTC. It specifies CASSPEGWGGYNEQFF. The chain combines TRBV7-2 with TRBJ2-1; 7 bases map to TRBD2. CDR1 SGHTA and CDR2 FQGNSA come from the germline V gene. The CDR3 contains 16 residues. Trimming took 5 bases from V and 4 from J; bases not matched to a gene: 11.

A word on this clone: Other DNA sequences in the sample encode the same CDR3. In DNA, the CDR3 is TGTGCCAGCTCACCCTGGACAGGACAGCTTGAAGCTTTCTTT. Protein product: CASSPWTGQLEAFF. This sequence joins TRBV18 and TRBJ1-1, with 7 bases lining up with TRBD1. V dropped 3 bases and J dropped 7; count of bases not matched to a gene: 8. The CDR3 has 14 residues. The germline V gene has CDR1 KGHSH and CDR2 LQKENI.

CDR3 sequence reads: CASTLLGGTLYNEQFF. The CDR3 DNA is TGTGCCAGCACCCTCCTCGGGGGAACCCTATACAATGAGCAGTTCTTC. The V and J genes are TRBV7-2 and TRBJ2-1; tentative D call: TRBD2 (6 bases). From germline, CDR1 is SGHTA and CDR2 FQGNSA. This CDR3 comprises 16 residues. Trimming shortened V by 7 bases and J by 4 bases, and 20 bases separated the two germline ends.

This clone occurred a few times. This chain links TRBV15 with TRBJ1-6; tentative D call: TRBD1 (6 bases). Trimming took off 1 base at V and 9 bases at J, with 19 bases between the two ends. The CDR3 is made up of 17 amino acids. The germline CDR1 and CDR2 sequences are LNHNV and YYDKDF (reference sequence). CDR3 region: CATSRGTGSRAGSPLHF. The CDR3 bases are TGTGCCACCAGCAGAGGAACAGGGAGTAGGGCTGGTTCACCCCTCCACTTT.

The chain links TRBV28 to TRBJ1-1; no definite D call. The CDR3 runs 12 residues. Germline V gives CDR1 MDHEN, CDR2 SYDVKM. V lost 5 bases, J lost 10 bases, and 14 bases lay in between. CDR3 DNA sequence: TGTGCCAGCAGTCTATACGATTCGAGAGCTTTCTTT. Translated, it gives CASSLYDSRAFF.

The rearrangement joins TRBV11-1 to TRBJ1-1; D may be TRBD1 (6 bases). The V end was cut by 3 bases, the J end by 4 bases, with 12 bases between. CDR1 is SGHAT, CDR2 FQDESV, per germline (reference sequence). CDR3 length equals 14 residues. CDR3 in amino acids: CASSLLSRGTEAFF. CDR3 sequence (DNA): TGTGCCAGCAGCTTGTTAAGCAGGGGCACTGAAGCTTTCTTT.

The chain couples TRBV7-2 to TRBJ1-1; 8 bases fit TRBD1. The CDR3 extends over 14 amino acids. Germline CDR1 is SGHTA and CDR2 is FQGNSA. The trim removed 5 bases at V and 3 bases at J, leaving 5 bases unmatched. The DNA of the CDR3 is TGTGCCAGCAGCCCCGGACAGGGATACACTGAAGCTTTCTTT. As protein: CASSPGQGYTEAFF.

The chain employs TRBV11-2 and TRBJ1-1; TRBD1 might be the D (5 bases). Germline V gene data show CDR1 as SGHAT and CDR2 as FQNNGV. Between the trimmed V and J ends, which lost 5 bases and 7 bases, there was a span of 17 bases. CDR3 length: 14 amino acids. This chain's CDR3 is CASSPAGGFGEAFF. The DNA for the CDR3 is TGTGCCAGCAGCCCCGCTGGGGGGTTTGGTGAAGCTTTCTTT.

This clone was seen just once. The chain carries TRBV7-2 and TRBJ1-2; maybe TRBD1 (5 bases). Between the trimmed V and J ends, which lost 3 bases and 4 bases, there was a span of 12 bases. The CDR3 sequence is 14 residues long. The germline V gene encodes CDR1 SGHTA and CDR2 FQGNSA. The CDR3 loop reads CASSFSQGGYGYTF. The CDR3 DNA follows: TGTGCCAGCAGCTTCAGTCAGGGCGGCTATGGCTACACCTTC.